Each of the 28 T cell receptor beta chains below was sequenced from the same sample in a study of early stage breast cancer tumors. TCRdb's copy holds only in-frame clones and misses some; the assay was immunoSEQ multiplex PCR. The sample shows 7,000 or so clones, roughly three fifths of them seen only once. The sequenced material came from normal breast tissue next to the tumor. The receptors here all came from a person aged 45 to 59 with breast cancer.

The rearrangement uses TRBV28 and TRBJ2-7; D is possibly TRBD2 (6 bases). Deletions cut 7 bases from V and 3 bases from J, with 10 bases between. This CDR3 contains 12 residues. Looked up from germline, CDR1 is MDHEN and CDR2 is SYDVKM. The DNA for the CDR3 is TGTGCCAGCATGGGGGGAGACTACGAGCAGTACTTC. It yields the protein CASMGGDYEQYF. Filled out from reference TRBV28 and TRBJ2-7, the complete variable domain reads DVKVTQSSRYLVKRTGEKVFLECVQDMDHENMFWYRQDPGLGLRLIYFSYDVKMKEKGDIPEGYSVSREKKERFSLILESASTNQTSMYLCASMGGDYEQYFGPGTRLTVT.

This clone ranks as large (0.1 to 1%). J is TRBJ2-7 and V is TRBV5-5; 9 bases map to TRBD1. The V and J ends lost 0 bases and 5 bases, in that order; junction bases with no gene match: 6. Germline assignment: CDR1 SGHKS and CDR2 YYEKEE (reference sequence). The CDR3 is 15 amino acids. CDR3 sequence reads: CASSLDTGGWNEQYF. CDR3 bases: TGTGCCAGCAGCTTGGATACAGGGGGCTGGAACGAGCAGTACTTC.

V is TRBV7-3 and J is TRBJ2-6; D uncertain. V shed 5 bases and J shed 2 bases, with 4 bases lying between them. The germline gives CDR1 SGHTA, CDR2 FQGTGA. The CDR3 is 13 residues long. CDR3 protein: CASSLAGANVLTF. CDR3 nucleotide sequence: TGTGCCAGCAGCCTAGCTGGGGCCAACGTCCTGACTTTC.

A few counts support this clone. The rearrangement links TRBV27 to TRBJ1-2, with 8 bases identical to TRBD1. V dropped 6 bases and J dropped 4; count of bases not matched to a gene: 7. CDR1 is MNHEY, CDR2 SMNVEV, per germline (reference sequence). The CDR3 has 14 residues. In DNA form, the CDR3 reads TGTGCCAGCAGGCCAACAGGGGGAGCCTATGGCTACACCTTC. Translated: CASRPTGGAYGYTF.

CDR3 DNA: TGTGCCAGCACGAATACAAGGAACACTGAAGCTTTCTTT. Translation: CASTNTRNTEAFF. V is TRBV6-1 and J is TRBJ1-1; D unresolved. Germline-derived CDR1 and CDR2 are MNHNS and SASEGT. The CDR3 sequence is 13 residues long. Trimming took off 7 bases at V and 1 base at J, with 10 bases between the two ends.

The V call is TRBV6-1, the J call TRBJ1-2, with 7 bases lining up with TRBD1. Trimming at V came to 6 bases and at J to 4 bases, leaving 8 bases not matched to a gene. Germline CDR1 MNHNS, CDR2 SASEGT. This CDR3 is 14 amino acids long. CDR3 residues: CASRRGEGAYGYTF. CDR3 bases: TGTGCCAGCAGGAGGGGGGAGGGGGCCTATGGCTACACCTTC.

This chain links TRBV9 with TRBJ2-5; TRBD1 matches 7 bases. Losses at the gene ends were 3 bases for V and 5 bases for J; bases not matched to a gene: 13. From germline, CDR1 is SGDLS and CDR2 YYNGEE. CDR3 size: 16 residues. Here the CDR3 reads CASSGRQGATLETQYF. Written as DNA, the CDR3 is TGTGCCAGCAGCGGCAGACAGGGTGCAACATTGGAGACCCAGTACTTC.

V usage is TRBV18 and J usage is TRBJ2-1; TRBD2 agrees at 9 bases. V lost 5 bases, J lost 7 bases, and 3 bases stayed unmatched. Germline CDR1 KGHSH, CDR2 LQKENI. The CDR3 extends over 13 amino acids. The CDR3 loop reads CASSSLAGNEQFF. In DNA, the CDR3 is TGTGCCAGCTCAAGTCTAGCGGGGAATGAGCAGTTCTTC.

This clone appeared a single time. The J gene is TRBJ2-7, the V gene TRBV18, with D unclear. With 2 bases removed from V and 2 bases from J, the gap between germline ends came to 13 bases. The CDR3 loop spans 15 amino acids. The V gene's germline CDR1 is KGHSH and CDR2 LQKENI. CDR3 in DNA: TGTGCCAGCTCACCAAAGGACCGGTTTCCCTACGAGCAGTACTTC. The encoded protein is CASSPKDRFPYEQYF.

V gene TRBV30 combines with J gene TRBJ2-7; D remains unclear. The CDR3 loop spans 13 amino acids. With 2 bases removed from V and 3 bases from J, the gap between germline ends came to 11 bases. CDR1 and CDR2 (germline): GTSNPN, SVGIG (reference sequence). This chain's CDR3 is CAWSYMSVYEQYF. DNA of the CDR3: TGTGCCTGGAGTTACATGTCAGTCTACGAGCAGTACTTC.

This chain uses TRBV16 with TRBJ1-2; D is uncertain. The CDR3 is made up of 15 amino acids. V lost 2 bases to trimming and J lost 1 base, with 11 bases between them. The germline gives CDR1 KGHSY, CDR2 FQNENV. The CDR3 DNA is TGTGCCAGCAGCCAAACCCGGGCTCATAACTATGGCTACACCTTC. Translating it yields CASSQTRAHNYGYTF.

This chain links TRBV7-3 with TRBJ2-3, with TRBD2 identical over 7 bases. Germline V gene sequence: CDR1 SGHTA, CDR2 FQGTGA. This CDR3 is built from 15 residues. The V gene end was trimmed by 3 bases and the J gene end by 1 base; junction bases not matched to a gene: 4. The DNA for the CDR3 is TGTGCCAGCAGCTTCGGCGGGAGTGGCACAGATACGCAGTATTTT. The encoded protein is CASSFGGSGTDTQYF.

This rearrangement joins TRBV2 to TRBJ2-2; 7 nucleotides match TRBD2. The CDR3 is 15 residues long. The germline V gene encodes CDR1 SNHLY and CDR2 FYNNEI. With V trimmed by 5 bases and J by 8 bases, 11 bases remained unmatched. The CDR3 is CASSQERGVEGELFF. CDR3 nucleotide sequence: TGTGCCAGCAGTCAAGAACGGGGGGTTGAGGGGGAGCTGTTTTTT. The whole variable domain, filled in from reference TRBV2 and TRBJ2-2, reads EPEVTQTPSHQVTQMGQEVILRCVPISNHLYFYWYRQILGQKVEFLVSFYNNEISEKSEIFDDQFSVERPDGSNFTLKIRSTKLEDSAMYFCASSQERGVEGELFFGEGSRLTVL.

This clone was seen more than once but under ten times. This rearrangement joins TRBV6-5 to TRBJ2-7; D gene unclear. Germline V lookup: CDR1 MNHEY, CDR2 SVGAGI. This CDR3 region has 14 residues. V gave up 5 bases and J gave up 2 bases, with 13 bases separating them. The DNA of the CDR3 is TGTGCCAGCAGTCGACAAGGGCCTCCCTACGAGCAGTACTTC. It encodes CASSRQGPPYEQYF.

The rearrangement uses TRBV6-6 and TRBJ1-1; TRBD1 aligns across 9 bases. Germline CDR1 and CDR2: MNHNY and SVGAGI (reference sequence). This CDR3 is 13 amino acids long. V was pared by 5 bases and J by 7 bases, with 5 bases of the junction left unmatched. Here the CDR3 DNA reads TGTGCCAGCAGTCCCGGACAGGGGAGTGAAGCTTTCTTT. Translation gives CASSPGQGSEAFF.

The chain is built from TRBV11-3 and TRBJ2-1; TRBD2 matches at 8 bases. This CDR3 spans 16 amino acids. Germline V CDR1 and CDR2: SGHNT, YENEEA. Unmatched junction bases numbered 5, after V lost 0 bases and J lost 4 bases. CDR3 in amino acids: CASSLDRLAGYNEQFF. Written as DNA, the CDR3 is TGTGCCAGCAGCTTAGATCGGCTAGCGGGTTACAATGAGCAGTTCTTC.

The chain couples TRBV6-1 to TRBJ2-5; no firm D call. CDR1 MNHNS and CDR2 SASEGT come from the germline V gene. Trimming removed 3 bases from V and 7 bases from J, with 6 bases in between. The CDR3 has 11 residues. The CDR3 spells CASSELVTQYF. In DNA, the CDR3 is TGTGCCAGCAGTGAGTTGGTGACCCAGTACTTC.

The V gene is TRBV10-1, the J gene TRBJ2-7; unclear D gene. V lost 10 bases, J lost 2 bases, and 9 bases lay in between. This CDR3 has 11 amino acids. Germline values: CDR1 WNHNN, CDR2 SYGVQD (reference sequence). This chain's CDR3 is CATEKPYEQYF. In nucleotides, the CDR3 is TGCGCCACAGAGAAACCCTACGAGCAGTACTTC.

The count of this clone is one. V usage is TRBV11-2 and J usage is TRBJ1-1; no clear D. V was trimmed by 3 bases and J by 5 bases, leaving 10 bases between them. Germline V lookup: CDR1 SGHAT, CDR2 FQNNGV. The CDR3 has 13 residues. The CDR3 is CASSFFGRTEAFF. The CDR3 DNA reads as TGTGCCAGCAGCTTTTTCGGGAGAACTGAAGCTTTCTTT. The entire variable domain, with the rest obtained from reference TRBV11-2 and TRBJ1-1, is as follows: EAGVAQSPRYKIIEKRQSVAFWCNPISGHATLYWYQQILGQGPKLLIQFQNNGVVDDSQLPKDRFSAERLKGVDSTLKIQPAKLEDSAVYLCASSFFGRTEAFFGQGTRLTVV.

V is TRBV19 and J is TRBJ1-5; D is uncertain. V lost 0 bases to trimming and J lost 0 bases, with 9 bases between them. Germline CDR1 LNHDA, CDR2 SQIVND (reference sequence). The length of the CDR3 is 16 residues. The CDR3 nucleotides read TGTGCCAGTAGTATAGATGGCAGTTTTAGCAATCAGCCCCAGCATTTT. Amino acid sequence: CASSIDGSFSNQPQHF. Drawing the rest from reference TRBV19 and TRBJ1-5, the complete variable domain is DGGITQSPKYLFRKEGQNVTLSCEQNLNHDAMYWYRQDPGQGLRLIYYSQIVNDFQKGDIAEGYSVSREKKESFPLTVTSAQKNPTAFYLCASSIDGSFSNQPQHFGDGTRLSIL.

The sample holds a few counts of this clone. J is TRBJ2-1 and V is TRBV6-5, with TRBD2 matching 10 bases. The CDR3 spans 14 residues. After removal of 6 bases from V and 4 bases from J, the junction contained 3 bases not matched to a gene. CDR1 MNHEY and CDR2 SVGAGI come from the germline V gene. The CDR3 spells CASRKREGYNEQFF. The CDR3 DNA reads TGTGCCAGCAGGAAGCGGGAGGGGTACAATGAGCAGTTCTTC.

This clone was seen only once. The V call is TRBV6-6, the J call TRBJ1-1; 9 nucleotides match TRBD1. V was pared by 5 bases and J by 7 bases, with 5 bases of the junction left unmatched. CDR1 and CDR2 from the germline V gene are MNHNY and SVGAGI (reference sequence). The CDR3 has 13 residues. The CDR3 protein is CASSNRGQSEAFF. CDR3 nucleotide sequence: TGTGCCAGCAGTAACAGGGGGCAGAGTGAAGCTTTCTTT.

This chain's CDR3 is CASSEGQGARNTQYF. CDR3 coding DNA: TGTGCCAGCAGTGAGGGGCAGGGGGCGCGAAATACGCAGTATTTT. The chain recombines TRBV2 with TRBJ2-3; 8 positions agree with TRBD1. Germline V gene lookup returns CDR1 SNHLY and CDR2 FYNNEI. The CDR3 has 15 amino acids. V gave up 3 bases and J gave up 7 bases; unmatched junction bases: 9. Looking up the rest from reference TRBV2 and TRBJ2-3 gives the full variable domain: EPEVTQTPSHQVTQMGQEVILRCVPISNHLYFYWYRQILGQKVEFLVSFYNNEISEKSEIFDDQFSVERPDGSNFTLKIRSTKLEDSAMYFCASSEGQGARNTQYFGPGTRLTVL.

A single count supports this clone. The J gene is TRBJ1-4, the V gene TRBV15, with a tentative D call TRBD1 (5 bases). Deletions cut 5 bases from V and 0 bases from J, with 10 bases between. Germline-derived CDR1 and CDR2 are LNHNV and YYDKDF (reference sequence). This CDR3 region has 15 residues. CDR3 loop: CATSGTGATNEKLFF. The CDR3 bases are TGTGCCACCAGCGGTACAGGTGCAACTAATGAAAAACTGTTTTTT.

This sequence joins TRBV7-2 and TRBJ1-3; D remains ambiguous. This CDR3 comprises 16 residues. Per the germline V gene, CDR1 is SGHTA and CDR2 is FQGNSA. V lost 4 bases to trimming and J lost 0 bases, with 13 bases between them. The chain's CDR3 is CASSSPQTPSGNTIYF. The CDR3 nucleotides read TGTGCCAGCAGCTCCCCTCAGACCCCCTCTGGAAACACCATATATTTT.

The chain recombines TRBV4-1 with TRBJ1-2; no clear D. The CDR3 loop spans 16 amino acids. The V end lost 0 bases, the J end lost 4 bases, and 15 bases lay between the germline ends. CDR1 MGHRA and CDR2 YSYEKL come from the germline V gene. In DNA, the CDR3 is TGCGCCAGCAGCCAAGACGGTGTTACGGCCTTCTATGGCTACACCTTC. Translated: CASSQDGVTAFYGYTF.

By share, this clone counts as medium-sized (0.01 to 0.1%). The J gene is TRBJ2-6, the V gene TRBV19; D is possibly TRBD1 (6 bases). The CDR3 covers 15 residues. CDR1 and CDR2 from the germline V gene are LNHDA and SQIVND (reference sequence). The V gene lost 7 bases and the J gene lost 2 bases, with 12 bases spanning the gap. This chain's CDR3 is CASNFGGTGANVLTF. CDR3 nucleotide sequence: TGTGCCAGTAATTTTGGGGGCACTGGGGCCAACGTCCTGACTTTC.

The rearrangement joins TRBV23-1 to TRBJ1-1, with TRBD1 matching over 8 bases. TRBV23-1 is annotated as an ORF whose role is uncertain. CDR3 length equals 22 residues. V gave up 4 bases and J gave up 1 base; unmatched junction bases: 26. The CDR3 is CASSRTITVYRGWLDSNTEAFF. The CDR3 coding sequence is TGCGCCAGCAGTCGAACCATTACGGTTTACAGGGGGTGGTTGGATTCGAACACTGAAGCTTTCTTT.